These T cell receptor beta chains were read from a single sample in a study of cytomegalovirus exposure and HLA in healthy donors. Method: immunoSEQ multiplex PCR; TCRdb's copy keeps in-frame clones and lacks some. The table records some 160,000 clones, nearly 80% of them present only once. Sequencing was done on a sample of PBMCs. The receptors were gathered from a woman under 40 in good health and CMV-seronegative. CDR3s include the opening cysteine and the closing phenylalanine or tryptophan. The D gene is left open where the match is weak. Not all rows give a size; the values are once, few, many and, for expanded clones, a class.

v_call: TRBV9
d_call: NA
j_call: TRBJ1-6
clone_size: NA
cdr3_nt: TGTGCCAGCAGCTATGGGGGGATTGGGAATTCACCCCTCCACTTT
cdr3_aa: CASSYGGIGNSPLHF

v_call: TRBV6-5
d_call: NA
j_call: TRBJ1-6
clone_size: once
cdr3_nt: TGTGCCAGCAGCCCGGCGGGGGCGCAAGATTCACCCCTCCACTTT
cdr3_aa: CASSPAGAQDSPLHF

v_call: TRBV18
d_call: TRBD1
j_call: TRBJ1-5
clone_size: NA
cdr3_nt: TGTGCCAGCTCTCTAGGGACAGGGGACAATCAGCCCCAGCATTTT
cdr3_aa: CASSLGTGDNQPQHF

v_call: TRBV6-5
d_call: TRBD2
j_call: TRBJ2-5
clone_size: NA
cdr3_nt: TGTGCCAGCAGCGACAGACTAGCGGGGGGAGAGACCCAGTACTTC
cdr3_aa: CASSDRLAGGETQYF

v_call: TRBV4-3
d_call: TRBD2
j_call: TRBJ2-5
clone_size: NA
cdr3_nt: TGCGCCAGCAGCCAAGGGGTTGTAGGTAGCGGGGGCCAGACCCAGTACTTC
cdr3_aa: CASSQGVVGSGGQTQYF

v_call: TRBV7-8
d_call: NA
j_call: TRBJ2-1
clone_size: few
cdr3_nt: TGTGCCAGCAGCCCAGGCACTGAGCAGTTCTTC
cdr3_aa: CASSPGTEQFF

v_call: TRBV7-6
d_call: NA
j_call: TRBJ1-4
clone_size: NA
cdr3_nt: TGTGCCAGCAGCCCTAACAGGGCAGCTAATGAAAAACTGTTTTTT
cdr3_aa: CASSPNRAANEKLFF

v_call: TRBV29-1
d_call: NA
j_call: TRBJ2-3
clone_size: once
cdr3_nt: TGCAGCGTTCGACTCTTCACAGATACGCAGTATTTT
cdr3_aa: CSVRLFTDTQYF

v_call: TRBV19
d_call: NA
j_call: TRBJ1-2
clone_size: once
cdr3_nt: TGTGCCAGTAGTCCCCAGGGGTCCGGTTCAGGTGGCTACACCTTC
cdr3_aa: CASSPQGSGSGGYTF

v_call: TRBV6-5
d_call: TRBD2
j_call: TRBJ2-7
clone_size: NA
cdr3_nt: TGTGCCAGCAGCGACTCGGGGGGATCCTACGAGCAGTACTTC
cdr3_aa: CASSDSGGSYEQYF

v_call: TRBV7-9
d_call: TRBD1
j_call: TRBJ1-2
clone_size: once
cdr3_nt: TGTGCCAGCAGCTTAGAGAAGACAGGGGTATATGGCTACACCTTC
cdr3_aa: CASSLEKTGVYGYTF

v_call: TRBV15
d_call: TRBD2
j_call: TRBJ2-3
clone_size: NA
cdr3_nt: TGTGCCACCAGCTTCCCCAATAGGACTAGCGGGGGGACCTCTAGCACAGATACGCAGTATTTT
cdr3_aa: CATSFPNRTSGGTSSTDTQYF

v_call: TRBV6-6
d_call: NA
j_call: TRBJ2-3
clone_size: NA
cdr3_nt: TGTGCCAGCTTGAAGGCAGCGGATACGCAGTATTTT
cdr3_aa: CASLKAADTQYF

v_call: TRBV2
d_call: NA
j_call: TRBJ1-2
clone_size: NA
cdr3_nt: TGTGCCAGCAGTGACGGACTTGCCGGGGACTATGGCTACACCTTC
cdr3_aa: CASSDGLAGDYGYTF

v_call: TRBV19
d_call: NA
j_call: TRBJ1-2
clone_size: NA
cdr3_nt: TGTGCCAGTACCCTCTCGCGGGCAACCCTTGGGGGCTACACCTTC
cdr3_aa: CASTLSRATLGGYTF

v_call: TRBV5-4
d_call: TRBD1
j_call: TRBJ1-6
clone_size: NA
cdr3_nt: TGTGCCAGCAGCGGGGACAGGGATAATTCACCCCTCCACTTT
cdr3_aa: CASSGDRDNSPLHF

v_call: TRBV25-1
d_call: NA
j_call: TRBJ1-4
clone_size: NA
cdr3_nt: TGTGCCAGCAGTGAAGCCACCTGGACAGCCTTTAATGAAAAACTGTTTTTT
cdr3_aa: CASSEATWTAFNEKLFF

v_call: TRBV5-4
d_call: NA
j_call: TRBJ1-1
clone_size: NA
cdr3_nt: TGTGCCAGCAGCTTGCAGGGAGGACTGGGGGCTTTCTTT
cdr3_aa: CASSLQGGLGAFF

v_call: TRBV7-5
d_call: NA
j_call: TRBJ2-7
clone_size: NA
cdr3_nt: TGTGCCAGAAGCTTCCATTCCGGGACTAGCGAGGAGCAGTACTTC
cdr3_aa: CARSFHSGTSEEQYF

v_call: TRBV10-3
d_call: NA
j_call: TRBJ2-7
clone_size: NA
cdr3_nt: TGTGCCGTCCGACAGGACCCCAGCTCCTACGAGCAGTACTTC
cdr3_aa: CAVRQDPSSYEQYF

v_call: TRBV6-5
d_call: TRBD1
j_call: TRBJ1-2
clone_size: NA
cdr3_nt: TGTGCCAGCAGTTACTCAAACAGGGGGCGGGATGGCTACACCTTC
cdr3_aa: CASSYSNRGRDGYTF

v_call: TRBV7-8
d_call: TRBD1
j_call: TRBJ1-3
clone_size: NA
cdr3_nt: TGTGCCAGCAGCCCTGGGGGGGGCAGGGGGCGATCCTCTGGAAACACCATATATTTT
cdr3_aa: CASSPGGGRGRSSGNTIYF

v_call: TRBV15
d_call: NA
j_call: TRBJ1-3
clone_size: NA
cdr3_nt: TGTGCCACCAGCAGAGCCCTCCCAGGGTCTGGAAACACCATATATTTT
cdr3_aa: CATSRALPGSGNTIYF

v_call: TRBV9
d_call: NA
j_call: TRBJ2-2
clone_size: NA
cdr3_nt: TGTGCCAGCAGCGTAGGCACTGCGAACACCGGGGAGCTGTTTTTT
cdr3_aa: CASSVGTANTGELFF

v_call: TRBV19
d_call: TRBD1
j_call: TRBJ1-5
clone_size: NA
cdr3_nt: TGTGCCAGTAGTATATCCCGTGGGGGGACAGGGGGGGTCTATAGCAATCAGCCCCAGCATTTT
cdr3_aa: CASSISRGGTGGVYSNQPQHF

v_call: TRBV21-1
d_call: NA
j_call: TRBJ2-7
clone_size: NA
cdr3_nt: TGTGCCAGCAGCAAAGGGACAGACTCCTACGAGCAGTACTTC
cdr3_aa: CASSKGTDSYEQYF